The clone carrying this T cell receptor (beta chain) has more than one count but fewer than ten. Antigen: not known. From the reads, TCRdb called clonotypes with MiXCR, one entry per CDR3 protein. The sample contains around 750,000 distinct CDR3 sequences, around a third of which appear only once. The entry originates in a study of T cell repertoires in cytomegalovirus infection. About the study: Selection of CMV epitopes for the study included recently identified HLA-C-restricted and well-studied HLA-B-restricted ones. Evidence of both CMV infection and a matching HLA type came from public TCR beta signatures.

Trimming stripped 3 bases from V and 9 bases from J, with 12 bases between. The CDR3 is made up of 13 amino acids. Germline values: CDR1 WSHSY, CDR2 SAAADI. Study-level points and caveats: The response measured ex vivo was dominated by TCR beta clonotypes (HLA-C-restricted and CMV-specific).

Sample: cultured CD8+ T cells from PBMCs, taken from culture after CMV antigen stimulation. The receptor comes from a human donor in good health (CMV status not recorded). Some clones in this sample may be carry-over from other donors' samples. This chain links TRBV10-2 with TRBJ1-5, with D hard to call. CDR3 protein: CASSDGDARPQHF. The DNA of the CDR3 is TGCGCCAGCAGTGACGGCGATGCTCGGCCCCAGCATTTT.